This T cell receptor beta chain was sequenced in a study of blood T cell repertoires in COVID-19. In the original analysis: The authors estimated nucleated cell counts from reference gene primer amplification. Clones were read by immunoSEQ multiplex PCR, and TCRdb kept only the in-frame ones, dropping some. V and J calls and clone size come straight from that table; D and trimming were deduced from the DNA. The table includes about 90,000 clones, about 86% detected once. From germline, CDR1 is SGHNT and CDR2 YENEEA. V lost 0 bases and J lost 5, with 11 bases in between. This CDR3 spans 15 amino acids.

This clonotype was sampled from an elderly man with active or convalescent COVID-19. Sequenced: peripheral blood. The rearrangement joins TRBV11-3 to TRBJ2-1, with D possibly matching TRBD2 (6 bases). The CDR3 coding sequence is TGTGCCAGCAGCTTAGAGGATAGCGGCCACAATGAGCAGTTCTTC. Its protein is CASSLEDSGHNEQFF.